The 5 T cell receptor beta chains reported below all come from one sample, sequenced in a study of control samples from healthy donors and cancer patients. Produced via immunoSEQ multiplex PCR; TCRdb's table is partial and in-frame only. The repertoire includes about 140,000 clones, more than 90% of them detected once, and 10% to 12% sits in the top ten. Source material: blood. All receptors derive from a man aged 25-45 years in good health.

The gene calls are TRBV28 and TRBJ1-4; D gene ambiguous. The CDR3 loop spans 12 amino acids. Per the germline V gene, CDR1 is MDHEN and CDR2 is SYDVKM. The V and J ends lost 6 bases and 8 bases respectively, with 10 bases between them. CDR3 sequence reads: CASRSAGEKLFF. CDR3 nucleotide sequence: TGTGCCAGCAGGTCCGCGGGGGAAAAACTGTTTTTT.

This sequence joins TRBV7-9 and TRBJ2-4; 7 nucleotides agree with TRBD1. The CDR3 is 15 residues long. Trimming took 5 bases from V and 1 from J; bases not matched to a gene: 5. Germline CDR1 reads SEHNR; CDR2 reads FQNEAQ (reference sequence). CDR3 bases: TGTGCCAGCAGCCTGGACAGGCTCGCCAAAAACATTCAGTACTTC. It specifies CASSLDRLAKNIQYF.

This clone was seen just once. This rearrangement joins TRBV2 to TRBJ1-1; no reliable D call. Between the trimmed V and J ends, which lost 7 bases and 1 base, there was a span of 13 bases. The CDR3 extends over 14 amino acids. Looked up from germline, CDR1 is SNHLY and CDR2 is FYNNEI. CDR3 nucleotides: TGTGCCAGCACATCCCTAACGGGGAACACTGAAGCTTTCTTT. Its translation is CASTSLTGNTEAFF.

The gene calls are TRBV6-5 and TRBJ2-2, with D perhaps given as TRBD1 or TRBD2 (7 bases each). The germline CDR1 and CDR2 sequences are MNHEY and SVGAGI. V was trimmed by 6 bases and J by 4 bases, leaving 15 bases between them. The CDR3 has 15 residues. The CDR3 loop is CASRPRGGTTGELFF. The CDR3 DNA follows: TGTGCCAGCAGACCCAGGGGGGGAACCACCGGGGAGCTGTTTTTT.

The J gene is TRBJ1-1, the V gene TRBV28, with TRBD1 matching 10 bases. V dropped 6 bases and J dropped 0; count of bases not matched to a gene: 7. The CDR3 has 16 amino acids. CDR1 and CDR2 from the germline V gene are MDHEN and SYDVKM. The CDR3 here is CASSDRQGAVNTEAFF. DNA of the CDR3: TGTGCCAGCAGCGACCGACAGGGGGCTGTGAACACTGAAGCTTTCTTT.